The rows below give T cell receptor beta chains drawn from one sample of a study of T cell responses to AZD1222 COVID-19 vaccine. The data were produced by immunoSEQ multiplex PCR, yet TCRdb's version contains in-frame clones alone and is incomplete. The sample contains over 150,000 clones, about nine tenths of which appear only once. The sample here was peripheral blood, taken on day 0 of MenACWY control vaccination. The receptors were gathered from an adult in good health. CDR3s include the opening cysteine and the closing phenylalanine or tryptophan. D genes are given only for firm matches. Clone size, where shown, is once, few, many, or a class for clones that have expanded.

j_call | v_call | d_call | cdr3_length | clone_size | cdr3_nt | cdr3_aa
TRBJ2-1 | TRBV27 | NA | 15 | NA | TGTGCCAGCAGTTTATTCCAGGGAAAGTACAATGAGCAGTTCTTC | CASSLFQGKYNEQFF
TRBJ1-4 | TRBV10-1 | NA | 14 | NA | TGCGCCAGCAGTGACTCCGGAGCTACGGGGAAACTGTTTTTT | CASSDSGATGKLFF
TRBJ2-7 | TRBV9 | TRBD1 | 15 | NA | TGTGCCAGCAGCGTAGAGGGCAGGGGGCGAGACGAGCAGTACTTC | CASSVEGRGRDEQYF
TRBJ1-1 | TRBV5-1 | TRBD1 | 17 | NA | TGCGCCAGCAGCTCCACCTTGGGACAGGGGATAAGGACTGAAGCTTTCTTT | CASSSTLGQGIRTEAFF
TRBJ2-1 | TRBV30 | NA | 15 | NA | TGTGCCTGGAGTCATGACACGAGCAAATACAATGAGCAGTTCTTC | CAWSHDTSKYNEQFF
TRBJ1-1 | TRBV7-6 | NA | 14 | NA | TGTGCCAGCAGCACGGACAGCCGGAACACTGAAGCTTTCTTT | CASSTDSRNTEAFF
TRBJ1-1 | TRBV28 | NA | 13 | NA | TGTGCCAGCACATCGACAACGAACACTGAAGCTTTCTTT | CASTSTTNTEAFF
TRBJ1-6 | TRBV5-1 | NA | 16 | NA | TGCGCCAGCAGCAGCACAGGAAGCTCCTATAATTCACCCCTCCACTTT | CASSSTGSSYNSPLHF
TRBJ2-2 | TRBV7-2 | TRBD1 | 14 | NA | TGTGCCAGCAGCTCCCGACAGGGGGCCGGGGAGCTGTTTTTT | CASSSRQGAGELFF
TRBJ1-2 | TRBV9 | NA | 14 | NA | TGTGCCAGCAGCGGACCATCGGGGAGCTATGGCTACACCTTC | CASSGPSGSYGYTF
TRBJ2-5 | TRBV12-3/TRBV12-4 | NA | 13 | few | TGTGCCAGCAGCTCGGACGGAGAAGAGACCCAGTACTTC | CASSSDGEETQYF
TRBJ1-2 | TRBV27 | TRBD1 | 14 | NA | TGTGCCAGCGGGGGACAGGGGACTAACTATGGCTACACCTTC | CASGGQGTNYGYTF
TRBJ2-1 | TRBV29-1 | NA | 14 | NA | TGCAGCGTTGAAGTGCGGCAGCCCTACAATGAGCAGTTCTTC | CSVEVRQPYNEQFF
TRBJ2-2 | TRBV5-4 | TRBD2 | 16 | NA | TGTGCCATCCGCTCTGGGGCTAGCGGGGGTACCGGGGAGCTGTTTTTT | CAIRSGASGGTGELFF
TRBJ2-2 | TRBV5-1 | TRBD2 | 17 | few | TGCGCCAGCAGCAAGGTCGTAGCGGGGGGGCCCACCGGGGAGCTGTTTTTT | CASSKVVAGGPTGELFF
TRBJ1-1 | TRBV27 | NA | 13 | NA | TGTGCCAGCAGTTTCTTACAGAACACTGAAGCTTTCTTT | CASSFLQNTEAFF
TRBJ2-7 | TRBV7-8 | NA | 16 | NA | TGTGCCAGCAGCTTAGTGGTCCGTCTGCTAGCCGACGAGCAGTACTTC | CASSLVVRLLADEQYF
TRBJ2-5 | TRBV14 | NA | 19 | NA | TGTGCCAGCAGCCAACTTGGGGGCTTACGAGCGGGAAGGCAAGAGACCCAGTACTTC | CASSQLGGLRAGRQETQYF
TRBJ1-4 | TRBV28 | NA | 13 | NA | TGTGCCAGCAGTTTATTAGCTGTCGGAAAACTGTTTTTT | CASSLLAVGKLFF
TRBJ2-3 | TRBV14 | NA | 16 | NA | TGTGCCAGCAGCTCGTCGGCTAGGCGGGGCACAGATACGCAGTATTTT | CASSSSARRGTDTQYF
TRBJ2-2 | TRBV11-3 | TRBD2 | 16 | NA | TGTGCCAGCAGCCGAACGGGACTAGCCAAGACCGGGGAGCTGTTTTTT | CASSRTGLAKTGELFF
TRBJ2-2 | TRBV6-6 | TRBD2 | 15 | NA | TGTGCCAGCAGTGGACTAGCGGCGAACACCGGGGAGCTGTTTTTT | CASSGLAANTGELFF
TRBJ1-5 | TRBV24-1 | TRBD1 | 13 | NA | TGTGCCACCAGTGATGTCGACAGGGCTCTCCAGCATTTT | CATSDVDRALQHF
TRBJ1-5 | TRBV27 | NA | 15 | NA | TGTGCCAGCAGCCCCGGCTTCATCAGCAATCAGCCCCAGCATTTT | CASSPGFISNQPQHF
TRBJ2-3 | TRBV4-1 | NA | 12 | NA | TGCGCCAGCAGCCAAGATAGCGATACGCAGTATTTT | CASSQDSDTQYF
TRBJ2-7 | TRBV30 | TRBD1 | 13 | NA | TGTGCCTGGAGTATACAGGGGGCCCACGAGCAGTACTTC | CAWSIQGAHEQYF
TRBJ2-3 | TRBV19 | NA | 13 | NA | TGTGCCAGTAGAAAGAGCGGCACAGATACGCAGTATTTT | CASRKSGTDTQYF
TRBJ2-5 | TRBV6-2/TRBV6-3 | TRBD1 | 15 | NA | TGTGCCAGCAGGCCTTTCGGGACAGGTCAAGAGACCCAGTACTTC | CASRPFGTGQETQYF
TRBJ2-5 | TRBV19 | NA | 13 | NA | TGTGCCAGTAGTATAAGCAGAGCCGAGACCCAGTACTTC | CASSISRAETQYF
TRBJ2-1 | TRBV28 | NA | 14 | NA | TGTGCCAGCAGCACCCCTGGGGGGGGCGATGAGCAGTTCTTC | CASSTPGGGDEQFF
TRBJ2-5 | TRBV9 | TRBD2 | 16 | few | TGTGCCAGCAGCGCTCGACTAGCGGGGGGTAAAGAGACCCAGTACTTC | CASSARLAGGKETQYF
TRBJ2-2 | TRBV7-3 | NA | 13 | NA | TGTGCCAGCAGCTCCCAGGGAGCCGGGGAGCTGTTTTTT | CASSSQGAGELFF